This TCR beta chain derives from a study of OX40 agonist ivuxolimab in advanced cancers. This clone has just one count. The data were produced by immunoSEQ multiplex PCR, yet TCRdb's version contains in-frame clones alone and is incomplete. The sample contains tens of thousands of clones, 90% of which appear only once. Germline V gene lookup returns CDR1 SGHTA and CDR2 FQGNSA. Trimming removed 2 bases from V and 4 bases from J; junction bases left unmatched: 9. CDR3 size: 19 residues. The receptor comes from an adult with an advanced solid tumor such as melanoma, head and neck, liver or kidney cancer. The chain joins TRBV7-2 to TRBJ2-1; the match to TRBD2 covers 15 bases. The sample consisted of CD4+ or CD8+ T cells sorted from blood, taken in a trial of the OX40 agonist ivuxolimab. CDR3 sequence (DNA): TGTGCCAGCAGCTTACGGACTAGCGGGAGGGCCTTTAGTTACAATGAGCAGTTCTTC. Protein sequence: CASSLRTSGRAFSYNEQFF.